This TCR beta chain appears in the sequencing data of a study of blood T cell repertoires in COVID-19. J was trimmed by 10 bases and V by 6 bases; bases with no gene match: 8. Germline CDR1 MNHNY, CDR2 SVGAGI (reference sequence). There are 14 residues in the CDR3. TCRdb's table, derived via immunoSEQ multiplex PCR, lists solely in-frame clones and lacks some. The data contain around 300,000 clones, under 90% of them singletons. This clonotype was sampled from a middle-aged man with acute or convalescent COVID-19. The V and J genes are TRBV6-6 and TRBJ1-6; TRBD1 matches at 8 bases. The specimen sequenced was peripheral blood. The CDR3 DNA reads as TGTGCCAGCAGCCCCGACAGGGGTGGATCACCCCTCCACTTT. Its translation: CASSPDRGGSPLHF.